The 24 T cell receptor beta chains listed next were all sequenced from one sample in a study of T cells after yellow fever vaccination. In TCRdb, the 5' RACE reads were re-called with MiXCR into one record per CDR3 protein. The sample contains more than 350,000 distinct CDR3 sequences, 11% of which appear only once. This specimen consisted of PBMCs, obtained on the day of the first yellow fever vaccination. These receptors were taken from a man aged 18 to 30 who received the YFV17D yellow fever vaccine.

The chain carries TRBV6-2 or TRBV6-3 and TRBJ2-3; possible D gene TRBD1, 6 bases. The CDR3 runs to 19 residues. CDR1 is MNHEY, CDR2 SVGEGT, per germline. V lost 2 bases to trimming and J lost 0 bases, with 21 bases between them. CDR3 in amino acids: CASSYRGTRGLPSTDTQYF. CDR3 nucleotides: TGTGCCAGCAGTTACAGGGGGACCCGAGGTCTCCCAAGCACAGATACGCAGTATTTT.

The chain employs TRBV5-1 and TRBJ1-2; maybe TRBD1 (5 bases). The CDR3 extends over 13 amino acids. Germline assignment: CDR1 SGHRS and CDR2 YFSETQ. Trimming pared 3 bases from V and 2 bases from J, leaving 8 bases between. In DNA form, the CDR3 reads TGCGCCAGCAGCTATGACAGAAACTATGGCTACACCTTC. This sequence encodes CASSYDRNYGYTF.

This clonotype was picked up many times. V and J are TRBV6-5 and TRBJ1-6; D remains unclear. From germline, CDR1 is MNHEY and CDR2 SVGAGI. The CDR3 sequence is 14 residues long. Trimming left V 1 base short and J 7 bases short, with 8 bases between. DNA of the CDR3: TGTGCCAGCAGTTACTTATGGGCCAATTCACCCCTCCACTTT. Its protein is CASSYLWANSPLHF.

V usage is TRBV6-5 and J usage is TRBJ2-3, with D maybe TRBD1 (6 bases). V was pared by 6 bases and J by 7 bases, with 20 bases between. There are 15 residues in the CDR3. CDR1 and CDR2 from the germline V gene are MNHEY and SVGAGI. The CDR3 region has the DNA TGTGCCAGCAGGTATCGGACAGAGAGAGGCTATACGCAGTATTTT. Translation gives CASRYRTERGYTQYF.

CDR3: CASSLYPGQGMNTEAFF. In nucleotides, the CDR3 is TGTGCCAGCAGTTTATATCCGGGACAGGGGATGAACACTGAAGCTTTCTTT. This rearrangement joins TRBV12-3 or TRBV12-4 to TRBJ1-1; 10 nucleotides match TRBD1. The CDR3 covers 17 residues. V lost 2 bases, J lost 0 bases, and 6 bases stayed unmatched.

This clonotype was detected a few times. The chain links TRBV3-1 to TRBJ2-1, with 11 bases lining up with TRBD2. This CDR3 is built from 15 residues. Per the germline V gene, CDR1 is LGHDT and CDR2 is YNNKEL (reference sequence). J lost 11 bases, V lost 1 base, and 7 bases had no gene match. CDR3 sequence (DNA): TGTGCCAGCAGCCAAGGGGATAGCGGGGGGGGGAAGCAGTTCTTC. Amino acid sequence: CASSQGDSGGGKQFF.

This clonotype has a count of ten or more. The chain's CDR3 is CASSPQGDYEQYV. As DNA, the CDR3 is TGCGCCAGCAGCCCTCAGGGGGACTACGAGCAGTACGTC. This rearrangement joins TRBV5-1 to TRBJ2-7; 7 bases are shared with TRBD1. The V gene end was trimmed by 4 bases and the J gene end by 3 bases; junction bases not matched to a gene: 4. Germline CDR1 and CDR2: SGHRS and YFSETQ. The CDR3 has 13 residues.

The chain uses TRBV19 and TRBJ1-1, with D tentatively TRBD1 (6 bases). CDR1 is LNHDA, CDR2 SQIVND, per germline (reference sequence). The length of the CDR3 is 15 residues. Trimming removed 1 base at V and 3 bases at J, with 12 bases between. DNA of the CDR3: TGTGCCAGTAGTATAGGAGGGACACCCTACACTGAAGCTTTCTTT. This translates into CASSIGGTPYTEAFF.

This clonotype was seen a handful of times. This chain links TRBV6-5 with TRBJ1-2, with D possibly being TRBD1 (6 bases). The CDR3 extends over 12 amino acids. Germline V gene lookup returns CDR1 MNHEY and CDR2 SVGAGI. Trimming took 8 bases from V and 4 from J, leaving 11 bases between them. CDR3 nucleotide sequence: TGTGCCAGCGGCCGGGGGGCCTATGGCTACACCTTC. Residues: CASGRGAYGYTF.

A note on this clonotype: A much more abundant neighbour one base away suggests this may be a read error. No conserved phenylalanine or tryptophan is present at the end of the CDR3, so a read error is the likely explanation. The J gene is TRBJ2-3, the V gene TRBV7-9; TRBD2 might be the D (5 bases). Germline V gene sequence: CDR1 SEHNR, CDR2 FQNEAQ (reference sequence). The V end was cut by 7 bases, the J end by 4 bases, with 18 bases between. The CDR3 loop spans 15 amino acids. The CDR3 here is CASTPGDQWSDTQYV. The DNA for the CDR3 is TGTGCCAGCACCCCCGGGGATCAATGGTCAGATACGCAGTATGTT.

This clonotype has a count of ten or more. The chain joins TRBV5-1 to TRBJ1-1, with 8 bases that match TRBD1. The germline CDR1 and CDR2 sequences are SGHRS and YFSETQ. The V and J ends lost 4 bases and 3 bases, in that order; junction bases with no gene match: 8. CDR3 length: 15 amino acids. As DNA, the CDR3 is TGCGCCAGCAGCGCGACAGGGGCAAGGGACACTGAAGCTTTCTTT. Protein: CASSATGARDTEAFF.

The rearrangement joins TRBV27 to TRBJ2-2; no definite D call. Germline CDR1 MNHEY, CDR2 SMNVEV (reference sequence). The CDR3 is 14 amino acids. V was cut by 8 bases and J by 1 base, with 11 bases left in between. CDR3 DNA sequence: TGTGCCAGCTCCCAACGTGTGAACACCGGGGAGCTGTTTTTT. Encoded protein: CASSQRVNTGELFF.

This chain uses TRBV9 with TRBJ1-1, with no clear D. The germline V gene has CDR1 SGDLS and CDR2 YYNGEE. Trimming removed 0 bases from V and 2 bases from J, with 26 bases in between. This CDR3 comprises 20 residues. The CDR3 region has the DNA TGTGCCAGCAGCGTAGTTTTTACGGGTGGATCCGGGCCGAGTAACACTGAAGCTTTCTTT. As protein: CASSVVFTGGSGPSNTEAFF.

The sample holds a few counts of this clonotype. The chain uses TRBV27 and TRBJ2-1; D gene ambiguous. Trimming pared 5 bases from V and 0 bases from J, leaving 11 bases between. The CDR3 sequence is 15 residues long. Germline V gene lookup returns CDR1 MNHEY and CDR2 SMNVEV (reference sequence). In DNA form, the CDR3 reads TGTGCCAGCAGTCCCGACTGGAGCTCCTACAATGAGCAGTTCTTC. Translated: CASSPDWSSYNEQFF.

V gene TRBV6-5 combines with J gene TRBJ2-5; the D is unclear. This CDR3 has 16 residues. With 0 bases removed from V and 3 bases from J, the gap between germline ends came to 14 bases. Germline V gene data show CDR1 as MNHEY and CDR2 as SVGAGI. The CDR3, as DNA: TGTGCCAGCAGTTACTCGGGGTTCGGAACAGAAGAGACCCAGTACTTC. It yields the protein CASSYSGFGTEETQYF.

In DNA form, the CDR3 reads TGTGCCAGCACCCCGGGGCCATACTCCTACGAGCAGTACTTC. Its protein is CASTPGPYSYEQYF. V usage is TRBV6-1 and J usage is TRBJ2-7; D could derive from TRBD1 or TRBD2 (5 bases each). Germline V gene sequence: CDR1 MNHNS, CDR2 SASEGT. There are 14 residues in the CDR3. Between the trimmed V and J ends, which lost 7 bases and 0 bases, there was a span of 13 bases.

This clonotype was counted a few times. This sequence joins TRBV25-1 and TRBJ2-1, with D possibly matching TRBD2 (5 bases). The CDR3 consists of 14 residues. CDR1 is MGHDK, CDR2 SYGVNS, per germline. V was clipped by 1 base and J by 8 bases, with 12 bases between them. The DNA of the CDR3 is TGTGCCAGCAGTGAATCCCCTAGCCGTGATGAGCAGTTCTTC. Its protein is CASSESPSRDEQFF.

The rearrangement joins TRBV6-2 or TRBV6-3 to TRBJ2-5; 7 positions match TRBD1. Unmatched junction bases numbered 11, after V lost 2 bases and J lost 5 bases. The CDR3 spans 16 residues. The germline gives CDR1 MNHEY, CDR2 SVGEGT. This CDR3 is CASSYDAPTGMETQYF. The CDR3 nucleotides read TGTGCCAGCAGTTACGACGCCCCGACAGGGATGGAGACCCAGTACTTC.

This clonotype has more than one count but fewer than ten. V is TRBV20-1 and J is TRBJ2-1, with D tentatively TRBD2 (5 bases). The germline gives CDR1 DFQATT, CDR2 SNEGSKA (reference sequence). CDR3 size: 14 residues. Trimming left V 3 bases short and J 3 bases short, with 12 bases between. CDR3 in amino acids: CSARGRGFYNEQFF. Here the CDR3 DNA reads TGCAGTGCTAGGGGTCGGGGATTCTACAATGAGCAGTTCTTC.

This clonotype has ten or more counts. The rearrangement uses TRBV7-2 and TRBJ2-1; 12 nucleotides agree with TRBD1. The CDR3 extends over 13 amino acids. CDR1 and CDR2 (germline): SGHTA, FQGNSA. V dropped 5 bases and J dropped 11; count of bases not matched to a gene: 4. CDR3: CASSPGTGGKQFF. CDR3 DNA sequence: TGTGCCAGCAGCCCCGGGACAGGGGGCAAGCAGTTCTTC. The full variable domain, completed using reference TRBV7-2 and TRBJ2-1, is GAGVSQSPSNKVTEKGKDVELRCDPISGHTALYWYRQSLGQGLEFLIYFQGNSAPDKSGLPSDRFSAERTGGSVSTLTIQRTQQEDSAVYLCASSPGTGGKQFFGPGTRLTVL.

This clonotype was seen only a few times. This rearrangement joins TRBV4-1 to TRBJ2-1; D might be TRBD2 (6 bases). CDR3 size: 14 residues. Per the germline V gene, CDR1 is MGHRA and CDR2 is YSYEKL. Trimming removed 4 bases from V and 10 bases from J, with 17 bases in between. CDR3 in DNA: TGCGCCAGCAGCCTCCTCGGGAGCCTAGGGGAGCAGTTCTTC. This sequence encodes CASSLLGSLGEQFF.

In its sample, this clonotype was seen a few times. The J gene is TRBJ2-3, the V gene TRBV5-1; D not certain. Trimming shortened V by 2 bases and J by 4 bases, and 8 bases separated the two germline ends. The CDR3 is made up of 13 amino acids. The germline V gene encodes CDR1 SGHRS and CDR2 YFSETQ. The CDR3 region has the DNA TGCGCCAGCAGCTTTGGAGCTTCAGATACGCAGTATTTT. It yields the protein CASSFGASDTQYF.

CDR3 coding DNA: TGTGCCAGCAGCCCCGACAGGGCCCTTCAAGAGACCCAGTACTTC. Translating it yields CASSPDRALQETQYF. The genes are TRBV7-3 and TRBJ2-5, with 7 nucleotides matching TRBD1. This CDR3 region has 15 residues. V was clipped by 5 bases and J by 2 bases; unmatched bases: 8. The germline V gene has CDR1 SGHTA and CDR2 FQGTGA.

This clonotype appeared many times. The chain combines TRBV29-1 with TRBJ2-1, with no clear D. The length of the CDR3 is 10 residues. In germline, CDR1 is SQVTM, CDR2 ANQGSEA. V was clipped by 4 bases and J by 5 bases, with 3 bases between them. The CDR3, as DNA: TGCAGCGTTGCCGACAATGAGCAGTTCTTC. It encodes CSVADNEQFF.